The 19 T cell receptor beta chains below all came from one sample that was sequenced in a study of T cell responses to AZD1222 COVID-19 vaccine. The data were produced by immunoSEQ multiplex PCR, yet TCRdb's version contains in-frame clones alone and is incomplete. Here the sample spans 95,000 to 150,000 clones, roughly 84% being singletons. This specimen consisted of peripheral blood, obtained on day 0 of AZD1222 vaccination. These receptors originate from an adult in good health.

The V and J genes are TRBV2 and TRBJ1-2, with D perhaps TRBD1 (6 bases). Between the trimmed V and J ends, which lost 4 bases and 2 bases, there was a span of 17 bases. From germline, CDR1 is SNHLY and CDR2 FYNNEI. This CDR3 is built from 16 residues. The CDR3 loop is CASSGSPWTANYGYTF. CDR3 in DNA: TGTGCCAGCAGTGGAAGCCCATGGACAGCCAACTATGGCTACACCTTC.

V is TRBV12-5 and J is TRBJ2-1, with D perhaps assigned TRBD1 or TRBD2 (5 bases each). V was pared by 11 bases and J by 8 bases, with 22 bases between. The V gene's germline CDR1 is LGHNT and CDR2 FRNRAP. CDR3 length equals 14 residues. The CDR3 region has the DNA TGTGCTGGCGCTTCCGGGACGGCTTGGGATGAGCAGTTCTTC. Protein product: CAGASGTAWDEQFF.

This chain connects TRBV4-1 to TRBJ2-4; 7 bases match TRBD2. J was trimmed by 0 bases and V by 2 bases; bases with no gene match: 7. In germline, CDR1 is MGHRA, CDR2 YSYEKL. The CDR3 has 17 amino acids. CDR3 DNA sequence: TGCGCCAGCAGCCAACCTACTAGCGTAGCAGCCAAAAACATTCAGTACTTC. The encoded protein is CASSQPTSVAAKNIQYF.

This clone was detected once. The chain uses TRBV15 and TRBJ2-7; D remains ambiguous. CDR1 is LNHNV and CDR2 is YYDKDF in the germline V gene (reference sequence). V dropped 0 bases and J dropped 9 bases, with 9 bases sitting between them. The CDR3 has 12 amino acids. CDR3 amino acids: CATSRDGQRQYF. CDR3 nucleotide sequence: TGTGCCACCAGCAGAGATGGGCAGAGGCAGTACTTC.

The CDR3 DNA sequence: TGTGCCAGCAGAACGGACAGCGGCACCGGGGAGCTGTTTTTT. This encodes CASRTDSGTGELFF. This chain connects TRBV2 to TRBJ2-2, with D possibly matching TRBD1 (6 bases). The CDR3 contains 14 residues. The V end was cut by 6 bases, the J end by 4 bases, with 12 bases between. Per the germline V gene, CDR1 is SNHLY and CDR2 is FYNNEI.

V usage is TRBV11-2 and J usage is TRBJ1-3, with TRBD1 matching 8 bases. The V and J ends lost 1 base and 5 bases, in that order; junction bases with no gene match: 4. Germline V CDR1 and CDR2: SGHAT, FQNNGV. The CDR3 has 15 residues. In nucleotides, the CDR3 is TGTGCCAGCAGCTTAGTCAGGGGGCAACGAAACACCATATATTTT. Translating it yields CASSLVRGQRNTIYF.

The chain joins TRBV27 to TRBJ2-5; TRBD1 agrees at 7 bases. The V gene's germline CDR1 is MNHEY and CDR2 SMNVEV (reference sequence). The CDR3 consists of 16 residues. V dropped 3 bases and J dropped 4; count of bases not matched to a gene: 11. The CDR3 DNA is TGTGCCAGCAGTTTTTTCGGGGACAGAACACCAGAGACCCAGTACTTC. This translates into CASSFFGDRTPETQYF.

The chain employs TRBV19 and TRBJ1-4; no clear D. CDR1 and CDR2 from the germline V gene are LNHDA and SQIVND (reference sequence). Trimming took off 3 bases at V and 7 bases at J, with 3 bases between the two ends. This CDR3 has 11 amino acids. The CDR3 sequence: CASSMREKLFF. The CDR3 DNA reads as TGTGCCAGTAGTATGCGTGAAAAACTGTTTTTT. Based on the CDR3 plus reference TRBV19 and TRBJ1-4, the full variable domain is DGGITQSPKYLFRKEGQNVTLSCEQNLNHDAMYWYRQDPGQGLRLIYYSQIVNDFQKGDIAEGYSVSREKKESFPLTVTSAQKNPTAFYLCASSMREKLFFGSGTQLSVL.

This clone was seen a few times. The chain employs TRBV4-1 and TRBJ1-1; tentative D call: TRBD1 (5 bases). V was clipped by 7 bases and J by 9 bases, with 18 bases between them. The germline V gene encodes CDR1 MGHRA and CDR2 YSYEKL. CDR3 length: 13 amino acids. CDR3 nucleotide sequence: TGCGCCAGCAAAACGGACATCGGGGCCCAAGCTTTCTTT. It specifies CASKTDIGAQAFF.

In regard to this clone: The junction differs from germline at one of its ends, possibly a read error. V is TRBV4-1 and J is TRBJ1-1, with D unresolved. CDR3 size: 15 residues. Germline values: CDR1 MGHRA, CDR2 YSYEKL. CDR3 DNA: TGCGCCAGCAGGCAAGGAGGCGAATTCAACACTGAAGCTTTCTTT. Amino acids: CASRQGGEFNTEAFF.

This chain links TRBV7-8 with TRBJ1-1; D call uncertain. Trimming shortened V by 5 bases and J by 0 bases, and 7 bases separated the two germline ends. The CDR3 contains 13 residues. In germline, CDR1 is SGHVS, CDR2 FQNEAQ. The CDR3 reads CASSHALNTEAFF. CDR3 nucleotides: TGTGCCAGCAGCCATGCCCTGAACACTGAAGCTTTCTTT. Full variable domain (missing parts from reference TRBV7-8 and TRBJ1-1): GAGVSQSPRYKVAKRGQDVALRCDPISGHVSLFWYQQALGQGPEFLTYFQNEAQLDKSGLPSDRFFAERPEGSVSTLKIQRTQQEDSAVYLCASSHALNTEAFFGQGTRLTVV.

The chain links TRBV18 to TRBJ2-7; D is uncertain. V shed 0 bases and J shed 0 bases, with 3 bases lying between them. The CDR3 has 13 residues. Germline CDR1 and CDR2: KGHSH and LQKENI. The CDR3 DNA reads as TGTGCCAGCTCACCACCGAGCTCCTACGAGCAGTACTTC. This codes for CASSPPSSYEQYF.

This chain joins TRBV7-9 and TRBJ1-1; D gene ambiguous. Trimming removed 1 base at V and 1 base at J, with 7 bases between. Germline-derived CDR1 and CDR2 are SEHNR and FQNEAQ (reference sequence). This CDR3 has 14 residues. CDR3 loop: CASSLESANTEAFF. The CDR3 DNA sequence: TGTGCCAGCAGCTTAGAGTCGGCGAACACTGAAGCTTTCTTT. The full variable domain, completed using reference TRBV7-9 and TRBJ1-1, is DTGVSQNPRHKITKRGQNVTFRCDPISEHNRLYWYRQTLGQGPEFLTYFQNEAQLEKSRLLSDRFSAERPKGSFSTLEIQRTEQGDSAMYLCASSLESANTEAFFGQGTRLTVV.

The rearrangement joins TRBV6-5 to TRBJ2-1; D is unresolved. The CDR3 spans 15 residues. Germline V lookup: CDR1 MNHEY, CDR2 SVGAGI. V was trimmed by 2 bases and J by 7 bases, leaving 15 bases between them. CDR3 residues: CASSYLYHKRNEQFF. The CDR3 DNA reads TGTGCCAGCAGTTACCTCTACCATAAGAGGAATGAGCAGTTCTTC.

The chain employs TRBV29-1 and TRBJ2-2; TRBD1 agrees at 7 bases. The J segment lost 2 bases and the V segment lost 7 bases, leaving 10 bases of the junction unmatched. Germline V gene data show CDR1 as SQVTM and CDR2 as ANQGSEA. CDR3 size: 15 residues. The CDR3 sequence is CSAGRGTANTGELFF. CDR3 nucleotide sequence: TGCAGCGCGGGTCGTGGGACAGCAAACACCGGGGAGCTGTTTTTT.

The J gene is TRBJ1-3, the V gene TRBV10-3; the D is unclear. Germline V lookup: CDR1 ENHRY, CDR2 SYGVKD. The CDR3 totals 16 residues. V was pared by 5 bases and J by 0 bases, with 14 bases between. The CDR3 coding sequence is TGTGCCATCAGTCGTGAGGAGGCGCTCTCTGGAAACACCATATATTTT. Encoded protein: CAISREEALSGNTIYF.

The chain carries TRBV19 and TRBJ2-3, with TRBD2 matching over 10 bases. The CDR3 sequence is 13 residues long. V shed 7 bases and J 6 bases; nucleotides not matched to a gene: 4. Per germline, CDR1 LNHDA and CDR2 SQIVND (reference sequence). The CDR3: CASTLAGSDTQYF. The CDR3 region has the DNA TGTGCCAGTACACTAGCGGGGTCGGATACGCAGTATTTT.

The V gene is TRBV19, the J gene TRBJ2-7; no clear D. CDR1 and CDR2 from the germline V gene are LNHDA and SQIVND (reference sequence). This CDR3 contains 12 residues. V lost 3 bases to trimming and J lost 3 bases, with 6 bases between them. CDR3 region: CASSIWSYEQYF. CDR3 nucleotide sequence: TGTGCCAGTAGTATCTGGAGCTACGAGCAGTACTTC.

The rearrangement links TRBV3-1 (or the pseudogene TRBV3-2) to TRBJ2-7; possible D gene TRBD2, 7 bases. The V end was cut by 4 bases, the J end by 7 bases, with 23 bases between. Germline CDR1 LGHDT, CDR2 YNNKEL (reference sequence). The CDR3 is 16 amino acids. For the CDR3, the DNA is TGTGCCAGCAGCCCGTTATTTCGGCGGGGGCTTTCGGAGCAGTACTTC. As protein: CASSPLFRRGLSEQYF.